Each of the 25 T cell receptor beta chains below was sequenced from the same sample in a study of control samples from healthy donors and cancer patients (dated by TCRdb to 2020 to 2022). Library preparation employed the immunoSEQ multiplex PCR assay. Drawn from immuneACCESS, this table holds only the in-frame rearrangements with V and J called that TCRdb kept. Clones are partly lost; checked studies trace under half to an unresolved V gene and leave the rest unexplained. This sample is represented by tens of thousands of clones; roughly 96% of them were singletons. Of the sample, about 1.9% falls within the top ten clones. The sample consisted of blood. Source of these receptors: a woman aged 25 to 39 in good health.

The chain carries TRBV4-1 and TRBJ2-1; TRBD1 is a possible D gene (6 bases). The germline V and J ends were trimmed by 4 bases and 7 bases, with 11 bases remaining between them. Looked up from germline, CDR1 is MGHRA and CDR2 is YSYEKL. This CDR3 is 13 amino acids long. The CDR3 DNA is TGCGCCAGCAGCCCTATAGGGGGTAATGAGCAGTTCTTC. It is translated as CASSPIGGNEQFF.

V usage is TRBV6-5 and J usage is TRBJ2-7; D unclear. The CDR3 is 13 residues long. Germline V CDR1 and CDR2: MNHEY, SVGAGI. The germline V and J ends were trimmed by 6 bases and 2 bases, with 11 bases remaining between them. In nucleotides, the CDR3 is TGTGCCAGCAGAAACAGTATAACCTACGAGCAGTACTTC. This codes for CASRNSITYEQYF.

A word on this clone: The same CDR3 is also encoded by other DNA sequences in this sample. V gene TRBV12-5 combines with J gene TRBJ2-5, with a possible D match to TRBD2 (6 bases). Deletions cut 6 bases from V and 3 bases from J, with 11 bases between. Germline V gene lookup returns CDR1 LGHNT and CDR2 FRNRAP. This CDR3 has 13 residues. CDR3 sequence: CASGRGREETQYF. In DNA, the CDR3 is TGTGCTAGTGGGCGGGGAAGAGAAGAGACCCAGTACTTC.

As for this clone: Other nucleotide sequences from this sample produce the same CDR3. The chain employs TRBV27 and TRBJ2-7; no definite D call. This CDR3 is 13 amino acids long. The V gene's germline CDR1 is MNHEY and CDR2 SMNVEV (reference sequence). Between the trimmed V and J ends, which lost 0 bases and 1 base, there was a span of 4 bases. CDR3 region: CASSLSGSYEQYF. DNA for the CDR3: TGTGCCAGCAGTTTATCCGGGTCCTACGAGCAGTACTTC.

V gene TRBV4-1 combines with J gene TRBJ1-1; TRBD1 might be the D (5 bases). Trimming took off 4 bases at V and 11 bases at J, with 17 bases between the two ends. The CDR3 spans 13 residues. Per germline, CDR1 MGHRA and CDR2 YSYEKL. The CDR3 sequence: CASSLEGSRVAFF. The CDR3 nucleotides read TGCGCCAGCAGCCTAGAGGGGTCCAGGGTCGCTTTCTTT.

This chain connects TRBV15 to TRBJ1-5, with D possibly TRBD1 on 5 matching bases. CDR3 length equals 12 residues. The germline CDR1 and CDR2 sequences are LNHNV and YYDKDF (reference sequence). Trimming cost V 4 bases and J 8 bases, with 9 bases left between them. Here the CDR3 reads CATSIRGKPQHF. CDR3 DNA sequence: TGTGCCACCAGCATAAGGGGCAAGCCCCAGCATTTT.

This chain connects TRBV28 to TRBJ1-1; perhaps TRBD1 as D (6 bases). V was cut by 6 bases and J by 1 base, with 15 bases left in between. Germline CDR1 reads MDHEN; CDR2 reads SYDVKM. The CDR3 is 15 amino acids. CDR3 sequence: CASSPVGHQNTEAFF. For the CDR3, the DNA is TGTGCCAGCAGCCCCGTGGGACATCAGAACACTGAAGCTTTCTTT.

The chain couples TRBV25-1 to TRBJ1-1, with D uncertain. Germline V gene data show CDR1 as MGHDK and CDR2 as SYGVNS. V shed 2 bases and J shed 0 bases, with 10 bases lying between them. This CDR3 contains 15 residues. The CDR3 coding sequence is TGTGCCAGCAGTGAAGGTCTGGGAATGAACACTGAAGCTTTCTTT. This codes for CASSEGLGMNTEAFF.

V usage is TRBV24-1 and J usage is TRBJ1-2; D is ambiguous. Germline CDR1 reads KGHDR; CDR2 reads SFDVKD. The V end lost 6 bases, the J end lost 2 bases, and 6 bases lay between the germline ends. The CDR3 is 12 amino acids. The CDR3 DNA reads TGTGCCACCAGTCACGGCAACTATGGCTACACCTTC. It yields the protein CATSHGNYGYTF.

The gene calls are TRBV13 and TRBJ2-7, with D possibly being TRBD1 or TRBD2 (5 bases each). Trimming cost V 5 bases and J 2 bases, with 10 bases left between them. CDR1 and CDR2 (germline): PRHDT, FYEKMQ (reference sequence). This CDR3 spans 13 amino acids. For the CDR3, the DNA is TGTGCCAGCAGCCGGGACGGCGCCTACGAGCAGTACTTC. It encodes CASSRDGAYEQYF. Full variable domain (missing parts from reference TRBV13 and TRBJ2-7): AAGVIQSPRHLIKEKRETATLKCYPIPRHDTVYWYQQGPGQDPQFLISFYEKMQSDKGSIPDRFSAQQFSDYHSELNMSSLELGDSALYFCASSRDGAYEQYFGPGTRLTVT.

The chain uses TRBV3-1 (or the pseudogene TRBV3-2) and TRBJ1-2; 7 nucleotides match TRBD1. This CDR3 is built from 13 residues. Looked up from germline, CDR1 is LGHDT and CDR2 is YNNKEL (reference sequence). Trimming took 4 bases from V and 7 from J; bases not matched to a gene: 6. CDR3 sequence (DNA): TGTGCCAGCAGCCCTCGACAGGGCGGTGGCTACACCTTC. Amino acids: CASSPRQGGGYTF.

The chain has TRBV4-1 and TRBJ2-5, with 13 bases aligning to TRBD2. Germline CDR1 is MGHRA and CDR2 is YSYEKL. The CDR3 spans 16 residues. The V segment lost 4 bases and the J segment 1 base; nucleotides outside the gene matches: 3. The CDR3 here is CASSPGLAGAQETQYF. The CDR3 coding sequence is TGCGCCAGCAGCCCCGGACTAGCGGGGGCCCAAGAGACCCAGTACTTC.

Turning to this clone: Distinct nucleotide sequences in the sample also encode this CDR3. V usage is TRBV20-1 and J usage is TRBJ1-2; unclear D gene. The germline V and J ends were trimmed by 3 bases and 0 bases, with 8 bases remaining between them. The CDR3 has 13 amino acids. Germline V CDR1 and CDR2: DFQATT, SNEGSKA (reference sequence). CDR3 protein: CSASDPANYGYTF. In DNA, the CDR3 is TGCAGTGCTAGTGATCCAGCTAACTATGGCTACACCTTC.

This chain uses TRBV7-2 with TRBJ2-1, with D possibly matching TRBD2 (6 bases). The V gene lost 5 bases and the J gene lost 4 bases, with 12 bases spanning the gap. Germline CDR1 reads SGHTA; CDR2 reads FQGNSA. There are 14 residues in the CDR3. As DNA, the CDR3 is TGTGCCAGCAGCCTTGGCGGGGTATACAATGAGCAGTTCTTC. As protein: CASSLGGVYNEQFF.

The chain recombines TRBV19 with TRBJ1-1; a possible D gene is TRBD1 (6 bases). Germline-derived CDR1 and CDR2 are LNHDA and SQIVND (reference sequence). The CDR3 has 18 amino acids. V dropped 3 bases and J dropped 2 bases, with 22 bases sitting between them. The CDR3 reads CASSIFSGVGGTNTEAFF. In DNA, the CDR3 is TGTGCCAGTAGTATCTTTTCGGGGGTCGGGGGCACCAACACTGAAGCTTTCTTT.

This clone was recorded a few times. The same CDR3 also results from other DNA sequences found in this sample. CDR3 coding DNA: TGCAGCGTTGAAGCAGGTGGAGGAAACACCATATATTTT. Protein sequence: CSVEAGGGNTIYF. This chain connects TRBV29-1 to TRBJ1-3; the D is unclear. Trimming pared 1 base from V and 4 bases from J, leaving 8 bases between. This CDR3 contains 13 residues. The germline CDR1 and CDR2 sequences are SQVTM and ANQGSEA.

V and J are TRBV13 and TRBJ1-1; 7 nucleotides agree with TRBD1. After removal of 4 bases from V and 1 base from J, the junction contained 18 bases not matched to a gene. The CDR3 totals 19 residues. Germline CDR1 reads PRHDT; CDR2 reads FYEKMQ (reference sequence). The CDR3, as DNA: TGTGCCAGCAGCTCAATGGGCCCCGGGACAGCCTACCCGAACACTGAAGCTTTCTTT. It specifies CASSSMGPGTAYPNTEAFF. The variable domain in full, completed from reference TRBV13 and TRBJ1-1, reads AAGVIQSPRHLIKEKRETATLKCYPIPRHDTVYWYQQGPGQDPQFLISFYEKMQSDKGSIPDRFSAQQFSDYHSELNMSSLELGDSALYFCASSSMGPGTAYPNTEAFFGQGTRLTVV.

The rearrangement uses TRBV4-1 and TRBJ2-1; a weak D match, TRBD2 (7 bases). Germline loops: CDR1 MGHRA, CDR2 YSYEKL. V lost 0 bases to trimming and J lost 8 bases, with 23 bases between them. The length of the CDR3 is 18 residues. This CDR3 is CASSQDPLSGGGLHEQFF. DNA for the CDR3: TGCGCCAGCAGCCAAGACCCCCTTTCTGGGGGGGGGCTCCATGAGCAGTTCTTC.

This chain connects TRBV4-1 to TRBJ2-7; D is unresolved. Trimming took 1 base from V and 3 from J, leaving 10 bases between them. The germline V gene has CDR1 MGHRA and CDR2 YSYEKL. CDR3 length: 14 residues. This chain's CDR3 is CASSQGAPFYEQYF. DNA of the CDR3: TGCGCCAGCAGCCAAGGGGCCCCGTTCTACGAGCAGTACTTC.

The chain uses TRBV6-5 and TRBJ1-6; a possible D gene is TRBD1 (6 bases). Trimming left V 3 bases short and J 5 bases short, with 11 bases between. The germline V gene has CDR1 MNHEY and CDR2 SVGAGI. The CDR3 contains 15 residues. The chain's CDR3 is CASSYQGTNNSPLHF. The CDR3 DNA is TGTGCCAGCAGTTATCAGGGGACAAATAATTCACCCCTCCACTTT.

The V and J genes are TRBV6-5 and TRBJ1-3; D not resolved. Per germline, CDR1 MNHEY and CDR2 SVGAGI. V lost 3 bases to trimming and J lost 0 bases, with 12 bases between them. CDR3 length: 16 residues. CDR3 sequence (DNA): TGTGCCAGCAGTTATTCATCCGGGTTCTCTGGAAACACCATATATTTT. This translates into CASSYSSGFSGNTIYF.

The CDR3 coding sequence is TGTGCCAGCAGCCTGGGACTGGTCTCCTACAATGAGCAGTTCTTC. Its translation is CASSLGLVSYNEQFF. This chain uses TRBV27 with TRBJ2-1, with a possible D match to TRBD2 (6 bases). Germline CDR1 reads MNHEY; CDR2 reads SMNVEV (reference sequence). Trimming left V 6 bases short and J 0 bases short, with 12 bases between. The CDR3 sequence is 15 residues long.

The chain recombines TRBV4-1 with TRBJ2-7, with unresolved D. V dropped 4 bases and J dropped 3 bases, with 13 bases sitting between them. In germline, CDR1 is MGHRA, CDR2 YSYEKL. The CDR3 spans 14 residues. CDR3 nucleotides: TGCGCCAGCAGCCCCGCGTTTGGATACTACGAGCAGTACTTC. Translation: CASSPAFGYYEQYF.

V and J are TRBV28 and TRBJ1-2; tentative D call: TRBD1 (5 bases). Germline V CDR1 and CDR2: MDHEN, SYDVKM. Trimming removed 3 bases from V and 2 bases from J, with 13 bases in between. The CDR3 is 15 residues long. As DNA, the CDR3 is TGTGCCAGCAGTTTGATAGAGGGGCAGAACTATGGCTACACCTTC. Its translation is CASSLIEGQNYGYTF.

The chain has TRBV30 and TRBJ1-4; TRBD1 aligns across 8 bases. Germline V gene data show CDR1 as GTSNPN and CDR2 as SVGIG (reference sequence). V shed 2 bases and J 8 bases; nucleotides not matched to a gene: 7. CDR3 size: 14 residues. This CDR3 is CAWSPPGQAEKLFF. The DNA for the CDR3 is TGTGCCTGGAGTCCGCCGGGACAGGCCGAAAAACTGTTTTTT.